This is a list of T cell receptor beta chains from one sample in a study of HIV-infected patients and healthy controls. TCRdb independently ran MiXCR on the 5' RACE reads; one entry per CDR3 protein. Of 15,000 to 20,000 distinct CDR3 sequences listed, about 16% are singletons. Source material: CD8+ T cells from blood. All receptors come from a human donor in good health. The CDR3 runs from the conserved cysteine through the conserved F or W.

CDR3: CATSDLQGTTDTQYF
V: TRBV24-1

CDR3: CASTPSPTGSRWLFF
V: TRBV2

CDR3: CASSYAPAGGLYYNEQFF
V: TRBV6-2/TRBV6-3

CDR3: CASSVGGDEQFF
V: TRBV9

CDR3: CASMGVGGGVMNEQFF
V: TRBV10-2

CDR3: CASSMGTVEKLFF
V: TRBV13

CDR3: CSVGGTEAFF
V: TRBV20-1

CDR3: CASSQSRTSGRATETQYF
V: TRBV4-3

CDR3: CASSQDSGGLMNTEAFF
V: TRBV4-2

CDR3: CDSSLDTIGLAGANEQFF
V: TRBV13

CDR3: CASSQGSGSFNEQFF
V: TRBV4-2

CDR3: CSVEDSWTAQETQYF
V: TRBV29-1

CDR3: CASSFSLGQETQYF
V: TRBV11-2

CDR3: CASSYSIAWADTQYF
V: TRBV6-2/TRBV6-3

CDR3: CASRSLQQQYYGYTF
V: TRBV6-5

CDR3: CASSEGRGYEQYF
V: TRBV25-1

CDR3: CASSLILAGNNEQFF
V: TRBV7-3

CDR3: CASSQADVNTEAFF
V: TRBV4-1

CDR3: CSAREGRDWQPQHF
V: TRBV20-1

CDR3: CASSLARTPYNEQFF
V: TRBV11-1

CDR3: CSATDGKGAGYTF
V: TRBV29-1

CDR3: CASSPRDGRGPYNEQFF
V: TRBV6-4

CDR3: CSAGTGVDYGYTF
V: TRBV20-1

CDR3: CATRGQSSGNTIYF
V: TRBV15

CDR3: CSVEVRSYEQYF
V: TRBV29-1

CDR3: CASSEWRSGYEQYF
V: TRBV6-1

CDR3: CASSPSGKSEQYF
V: TRBV3-1